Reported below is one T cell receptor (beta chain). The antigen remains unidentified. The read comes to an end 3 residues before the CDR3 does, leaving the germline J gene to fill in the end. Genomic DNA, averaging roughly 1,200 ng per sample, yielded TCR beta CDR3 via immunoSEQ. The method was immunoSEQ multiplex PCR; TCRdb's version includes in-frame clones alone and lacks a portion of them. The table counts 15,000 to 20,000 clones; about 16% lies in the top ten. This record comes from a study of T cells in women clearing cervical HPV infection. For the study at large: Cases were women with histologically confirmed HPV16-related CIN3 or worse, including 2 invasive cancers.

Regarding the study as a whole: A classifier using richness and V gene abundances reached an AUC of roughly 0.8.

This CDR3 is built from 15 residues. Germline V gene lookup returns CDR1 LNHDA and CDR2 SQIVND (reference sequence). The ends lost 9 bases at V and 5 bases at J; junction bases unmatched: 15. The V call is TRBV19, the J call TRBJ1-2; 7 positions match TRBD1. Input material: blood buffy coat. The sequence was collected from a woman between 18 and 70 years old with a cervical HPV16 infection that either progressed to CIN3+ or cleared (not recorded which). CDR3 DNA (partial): TGTGCCAGCCACCCCCCGACAGGGATGGGGTATGGC. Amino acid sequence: CASHPPTGMGYG. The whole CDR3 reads CASHPPTGMGYGYTF. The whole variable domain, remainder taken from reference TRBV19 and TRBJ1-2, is DGGITQSPKYLFRKEGQNVTLSCEQNLNHDAMYWYRQDPGQGLRLIYYSQIVNDFQKGDIAEGYSVSREKKESFPLTVTSAQKNPTAFYLCASHPPTGMGYGYTFGSGTRLTVV.